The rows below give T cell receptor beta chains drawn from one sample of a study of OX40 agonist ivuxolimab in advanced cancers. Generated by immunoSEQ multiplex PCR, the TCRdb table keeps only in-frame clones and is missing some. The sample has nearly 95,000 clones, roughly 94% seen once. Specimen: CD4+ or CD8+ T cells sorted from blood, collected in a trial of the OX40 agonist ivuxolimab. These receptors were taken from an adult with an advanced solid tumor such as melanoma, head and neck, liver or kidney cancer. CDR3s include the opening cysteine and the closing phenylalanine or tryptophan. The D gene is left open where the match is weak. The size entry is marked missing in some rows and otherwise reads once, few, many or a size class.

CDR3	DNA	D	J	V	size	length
CASSSLPTWTSGSLDTQYF	TGTGCCAGCAGCTCTCTTCCGACCTGGACTAGCGGGAGCTTAGATACGCAGTATTTT	TRBD2	TRBJ2-3	TRBV7-9	-	19
CASSPSGLAAYNEQFF	TGTGCCAGCAGCCCATCCGGACTAGCGGCCTACAATGAGCAGTTCTTC	TRBD2	TRBJ2-1	TRBV9	-	16
CASSLSDSNTEAFF	TGTGCCAGCAGTTTATCCGACAGTAACACTGAAGCTTTCTTT	-	TRBJ1-1	TRBV27	-	14
CASSQDEGKSNGYTF	TGCGCCAGCAGCCAAGATGAGGGGAAGTCCAATGGCTACACCTTC	-	TRBJ1-2	TRBV4-1	-	15
CASSKFWREVLGTDTQYF	TGTGCCAGCAGCAAATTCTGGCGGGAGGTCCTGGGCACAGATACGCAGTATTTT	-	TRBJ2-3	TRBV21-1	-	18
CSVERQGETEAFF	TGCAGCGTTGAAAGACAGGGGGAGACTGAAGCTTTCTTT	TRBD1	TRBJ1-1	TRBV29-1	-	13
CASSTGEDGNTIYF	TGTGCCAGCAGCACAGGGGAGGACGGAAACACCATATATTTT	TRBD1	TRBJ1-3	TRBV6-6	-	14
CASTPGISGANVLTF	TGTGCCAGCACGCCGGGGATCTCTGGGGCCAACGTCCTGACTTTC	-	TRBJ2-6	TRBV6-5	-	15
CASKSGTGAGNTEAFF	TGCGCCAGCAAGTCCGGGACAGGGGCGGGGAACACTGAAGCTTTCTTT	TRBD1	TRBJ1-1	TRBV5-1	-	16
CASSIPGQAPEPQHF	TGTGCCAGTAGTATACCCGGACAGGCCCCGGAGCCCCAGCATTTT	TRBD1	TRBJ1-5	TRBV19	-	15
CASSLAGALGTDTQYF	TGTGCCAGCAGCTTAGCGGGGGCCCTTGGCACAGATACGCAGTATTTT	-	TRBJ2-3	TRBV11-2	-	16
CASSEFFIGGSLDEQFF	TGTGCCAGCAGTGAATTTTTTATCGGGGGTTCTTTGGATGAGCAGTTCTTC	-	TRBJ2-1	TRBV25-1	-	17
CAWSPGIGNQPQHF	TGTGCCTGGAGTCCCGGGATTGGCAATCAGCCCCAGCATTTT	-	TRBJ1-5	TRBV30	-	14
CASRLQRRGRQPQHF	TGTGCCAGCAGACTACAAAGGCGAGGGCGCCAGCCCCAGCATTTT	-	TRBJ1-5	TRBV28	-	15
CSVGGLADNEQFF	TGCAGCGTCGGGGGACTAGCGGACAATGAGCAGTTCTTC	TRBD2	TRBJ2-1	TRBV29-1	-	13
CASSLERAHYEQYF	TGTGCCAGCAGCTTGGAACGGGCCCACTACGAGCAGTACTTC	-	TRBJ2-7	TRBV5-6	-	14
CASSSPQYF	TGTGCCAGCAGCAGCCCTCAGTACTTC	-	TRBJ2-7	TRBV5-6	-	9
CASEGARTEAFF	TGTGCCAGCGAGGGGGCGCGCACTGAAGCTTTCTTT	TRBD1	TRBJ1-1	TRBV6-1	-	12
CASSQGQLNTEAFF	TGCGCCAGCAGCCAAGGGCAGTTGAACACTGAAGCTTTCTTT	-	TRBJ1-1	TRBV4-1	-	14
CASSTQGFQETQYF	TGTGCCAGTAGTACGCAGGGTTTTCAAGAGACCCAGTACTTC	-	TRBJ2-5	TRBV19	-	14
CASSYEIREAYEQYF	TGCGCCAGCAGCTATGAGATAAGGGAGGCCTACGAGCAGTACTTC	-	TRBJ2-7	TRBV5-1	-	15
CASSSSGGWSYEQYF	TGTGCCAGCAGCTCCTCAGGGGGCTGGAGCTACGAGCAGTACTTC	TRBD1	TRBJ2-7	TRBV5-6	-	15
CASSVRVGETQYF	TGTGCCAGCAGCGTCAGGGTTGGGGAGACCCAGTACTTC	-	TRBJ2-5	TRBV9	-	13
CASSQRPTEQGSGNTIYF	TGCGCCAGCAGCCAACGACCCACCGAACAGGGGTCTGGAAACACCATATATTTT	TRBD1	TRBJ1-3	TRBV4-1	-	18
CASSLYRDQPQHF	TGTGCCAGCAGTTTATACAGGGATCAGCCCCAGCATTTT	-	TRBJ1-5	TRBV27	-	13
CASSFTGTAYNEQFF	TGCGCCAGCAGCTTCACCGGGACAGCATACAATGAGCAGTTCTTC	TRBD1	TRBJ2-1	TRBV5-1	-	15
CASTVEPGQLTEAFF	TGTGCCAGCACCGTGGAACCGGGACAGCTCACTGAAGCTTTCTTT	TRBD1	TRBJ1-1	TRBV11-2	-	15
CASSVGTSSYNEQFF	TGTGCCAGCAGCGTAGGGACTAGCTCCTACAATGAGCAGTTCTTC	TRBD2	TRBJ2-1	TRBV9	-	15
CASSFSGTSIGYTF	TGTGCCAGCAGTTTTTCCGGGACCAGTATCGGCTACACCTTC	-	TRBJ1-2	TRBV27	-	14
CASSTTPRPNEQYF	TGTGCCAGTAGCACCACCCCCCGCCCCAACGAGCAGTACTTC	-	TRBJ2-7	TRBV19	-	14
CASSHPTQGITEAFF	TGTGCCAGCAGTCACCCAACACAGGGAATCACTGAAGCTTTCTTT	-	TRBJ1-1	TRBV6-6	-	15
CASSERLAEPLYEQYF	TGTGCCAGCAGTGAACGACTAGCGGAGCCCCTCTACGAGCAGTACTTC	TRBD2	TRBJ2-7	TRBV2	-	16
CASSLFSGSYGYTF	TGTGCCAGCAGTTTATTTTCAGGGAGCTATGGCTACACCTTC	-	TRBJ1-2	TRBV27	-	14
CASGGVSSYEQYF	TGCGCCAGCGGGGGGGTATCGTCCTACGAGCAGTACTTC	TRBD2	TRBJ2-7	TRBV5-1	-	13
CASSPGGIETQYF	TGTGCCAGCAGCCCCGGGGGGATTGAGACCCAGTACTTC	TRBD2	TRBJ2-5	TRBV5-8	-	13
CASSTGREQYF	TGTGCCAGCAGTACCGGACGGGAGCAGTACTTC	-	TRBJ2-7	TRBV28	-	11
CASDFQNTGELFF	TGTGCCAGCGACTTTCAGAACACCGGGGAGCTGTTTTTT	-	TRBJ2-2	TRBV7-9	few	13
CASSLSRLANDEQYF	TGTGCCAGCAGTTTATCAAGACTAGCGAACGACGAGCAGTACTTC	TRBD2	TRBJ2-7	TRBV27	-	15
CASTDTGTGSFNEKLFF	TGTGCCAGCACCGACACCGGGACAGGGTCCTTTAATGAAAAACTGTTTTTT	TRBD1	TRBJ1-4	TRBV28	-	17
CASSSPTDTQYF	TGTGCCAGCAGCTCGCCTACAGATACGCAGTATTTT	-	TRBJ2-3	TRBV11-2	few	12
CASSKIFRTTDTQYF	TGTGCCAGCAGCAAAATATTTAGAACCACAGATACGCAGTATTTT	-	TRBJ2-3	TRBV21-1	-	15
CASSQDRGWRQETQYF	TGTGCCAGCAGCCAAGATAGAGGATGGCGGCAAGAGACCCAGTACTTC	-	TRBJ2-5	TRBV14	-	16
CASGAWSNQPQHF	TGTGCCAGCGGCGCTTGGAGCAATCAGCCCCAGCATTTT	-	TRBJ1-5	TRBV2	-	13